Here is one T cell receptor beta chain with its context. This entry is derived from a study of T cell changes during pregnancy in multiple sclerosis. The method was immunoSEQ multiplex PCR; TCRdb's version includes in-frame clones alone and lacks a portion of them. The sample records around 50,000 clones, over 90% being singletons. The CDR3 is made up of 16 amino acids. Germline V lookup: CDR1 SGHKS, CDR2 YYEKEE (reference sequence). V was cut by 4 bases and J by 0 bases, with 13 bases left in between. The sequenced sample was CD8+ T cells from peripheral blood mononuclear cells, obtained in the first trimester of pregnancy. The TCR sequence derives from a female donor with multiple sclerosis, enrolled in a pregnancy study. The chain links TRBV5-5 to TRBJ2-2; D not resolved. This chain's CDR3 is CASSLGYQSNTGELFF. As DNA, the CDR3 is TGTGCCAGCAGCCTGGGGTACCAGTCGAACACCGGGGAGCTGTTTTTT.